This T cell receptor (beta chain) comes out of a study of PD-1 blockade in classical Hodgkin lymphoma. TCRdb's table, derived via immunoSEQ multiplex PCR, lists solely in-frame clones and lacks some. The repertoire holds 25,000 to 30,000 clones, with 70% to 80% as singletons. Overall study results and limits: Repertoire differences lack defined causes, possibly disease activity or prior therapy. By C4D1, CD4+ diversity increased significantly, especially in complete responders. Reports described newly diagnosed patients as having lower baseline TCR diversity than healthy donors.

This sample's time point: cycle 4 day 1 (C4D1), after five to seven weeks of nivolumab. Every single patient, without exception, relapsed after autologous stem cell transplantation, and brentuximab vedotin exposure varied. With magnetic negative selection, CD4+ T cells were purified from PBMCs that had been thawed. The CDR3 has 20 amino acids. Germline loops: CDR1 MNHEY, CDR2 SMNVEV (reference sequence). Germline trimming cut 3 bases from V and 4 bases from J; bases unmatched to any gene: 13. A note on this clone: Antigen unknown.

The material was CD4+ T cells from blood, obtained before the fourth cycle of nivolumab. The V call is TRBV27, the J call TRBJ2-3; 16 nucleotides agree with TRBD2. The receptor's source is a human donor with classical Hodgkin lymphoma. The CDR3 DNA follows: TGTGCCAGCAGTTTTTATCTGGGGACTAGCGGGAGGGTGCCGGCAGATACGCAGTATTTT. Translated, it gives CASSFYLGTSGRVPADTQYF.